This entry concerns a single T cell receptor beta chain. The antigen remains undetermined. The CDR3 totals 15 residues. After removal of 8 bases from V and 9 bases from J, the junction contained 17 bases not matched to a gene. Germline values: CDR1 SGHRS, CDR2 YFSETQ. The sample is drawn from a study of cytomegalovirus exposure and HLA in healthy donors. Study-wide points: Reports indicate that TCR beta sequences accurately predicted the HLA-A and HLA-B alleles of most subjects.

Primers included in the PCR were 60 Vbeta and 13 Jbeta primers. Repertoires were generated with immunoSEQ multiplex PCR, while TCRdb's copy carries only in-frame clones and drops some. The sample holds over 150,000 clones, over 60% seen once. Sequenced: PBMCs. The chain links TRBV5-1 to TRBJ2-1, with TRBD1 identical over 7 bases. The receptor was derived from a woman aged 30 to 39 in good health and CMV-seronegative. CDR3 coding DNA: TGCGCCAGTAAAAATCGGACAGGCGGAAGGGGTGAGCAGTTCTTC. It translates to CASKNRTGGRGEQFF.